Listed here is a single T cell receptor beta chain. Its matching antigen is unknown. Method: immunoSEQ multiplex PCR; TCRdb's copy keeps in-frame clones and lacks some. The table records about 15,000 clones, 75% to 90% of them present only once. The J segment lost 6 bases and the V segment lost 4 bases, leaving 6 bases of the junction unmatched. Germline values: CDR1 LNHNV, CDR2 YYDKDF (reference sequence). CDR3 size: 15 residues. The data originate from a study of T cells in localized non-small cell lung cancer. Study findings and constraints: There was higher T cell clonality in uninvolved adjacent lung than in tumor, and it was highest there. The tumor had only one region sequenced, so heterogeneity remains possible. Detection in adjacent lung was observed for a median about 56 of the top 100 tumor clones.

The genes are TRBV15 and TRBJ2-6; 7 nucleotides agree with TRBD1. The starting material was peripheral blood, obtained before any cancer treatment. This TCR was recovered from a woman aged 40-69 years with stage I lung adenocarcinoma. The CDR3 coding sequence is TGTGCCACCAGCACCGGGACAGCCATGGCCAACGTCCTGACTTTC. As protein: CATSTGTAMANVLTF.